The TCR beta chain under discussion was sequenced for a study of OX40 agonist ivuxolimab in advanced cancers. Study at large: Around 40% of patients had received prior checkpoint inhibitor therapy. Study-level results: It was not determined which antigens were specifically recognized by the peripheral T cells that had undergone clonal expansion.

Germline loops: CDR1 MDHEN, CDR2 SYDVKM. V shed 7 bases and J shed 8 bases, with 11 bases lying between them. The CDR3 is made up of 11 amino acids. Sequencing used immunoSEQ multiplex PCR; TCRdb keeps in-frame clones, though not all of them. The data hold 130,000 or so clones, with 85% to 95% observed a single time. Baseline, cycle 4 day 1, and cycle 7 day 1 were the blood sampling points. About this clone itself: Its antigen is not identified.

Sequencing was performed on CD4+ or CD8+ T cells sorted from blood, taken in a trial of the OX40 agonist ivuxolimab. The clonotype originates from an adult with an advanced solid tumor such as melanoma, head and neck, liver or kidney cancer. The chain combines TRBV28 with TRBJ1-2, with a possible D match to TRBD1 (6 bases). The CDR3 nucleotides are TGTGCCAGCAAAACAGGGCAAGGCTACACCTTC. This codes for CASKTGQGYTF.